One T cell receptor (beta chain) is described in this entry. One end of the junction varies from germline; a read error may be responsible. The CDR3 sequence is 14 residues long. CDR1 is MNHEY, CDR2 SMNVEV, per germline (reference sequence). TCRdb redid the calling of the PCR reads with MiXCR, one entry per CDR3 protein. The sample lists over 300,000 distinct CDR3 sequences; roughly 24% were seen once. The sample belongs to a study of molecular identifiers for immune sequencing clone quantification. The receptor was isolated from a human donor in good health. Some libraries in this study had Jurkat cell RNA spiked in. Sequenced: naive CD8+ T cells from blood, with Jurkat cell RNA spiked in. Described subset: FACS-sorted CD8+CD4-CCR7+CD45RA+ naive T cells. The chain employs TRBV27 and TRBJ2-1; 7 bases are a match to TRBD2. CDR3 nucleotides: TGTGCCAGCAGGGAAGCGGGGACCTACAATGCGCAGTTCTTC. Translated, it gives CASREAGTYNAQFF.